Below, 23 T cell receptor beta chains from the same sample are listed, as sequenced in a study of blood T cell repertoires in COVID-19. TCRdb's table, derived via immunoSEQ multiplex PCR, lists solely in-frame clones and lacks some. Of about 110,000 clones detected, approximately 84% appear once; the ten largest clones hold 5.5% to 8.5%. Sequenced sample: peripheral blood. These receptor sequences come from a woman aged 50 to 65 with acute or convalescent COVID-19.

A single count supports this clone. This chain uses TRBV7-2 with TRBJ2-5; a possible D gene is TRBD2 (5 bases). The CDR3 length is 15 residues. Germline lookup yields CDR1 SGHTA and CDR2 FQGNSA. V dropped 6 bases and J dropped 0 bases, with 14 bases sitting between them. CDR3 DNA: TGTGCCAGCAGTCAAAGGAGGCTTTACCAAGAGACCCAGTACTTC. This translates into CASSQRRLYQETQYF.

Concerning this clone itself: At the DNA level, this CDR3 is encoded by other sequences in the same sample as well. The chain recombines TRBV18 with TRBJ1-2, with D possibly TRBD1 on 5 matching bases. From germline, CDR1 is KGHSH and CDR2 LQKENI. V shed 1 base and J shed 1 base, with 7 bases lying between them. The CDR3 runs to 14 residues. In DNA form, the CDR3 reads TGTGCCAGCTCACCACAGGGGATTAACTATGGCTACACCTTC. Its translation: CASSPQGINYGYTF.

The chain has TRBV6-6 and TRBJ1-4, with TRBD1 matching 7 bases. Germline V lookup: CDR1 MNHNY, CDR2 SVGAGI (reference sequence). V dropped 7 bases and J dropped 3; count of bases not matched to a gene: 5. The CDR3 has 14 amino acids. CDR3 loop: CASNGGTANEKLFF. The CDR3 DNA reads as TGTGCCAGCAACGGCGGGACAGCTAATGAAAAACTGTTTTTT.

The V gene is TRBV28, the J gene TRBJ1-2; no firm D call. The V gene lost 2 bases and the J gene lost 4 bases, with 11 bases spanning the gap. Looked up from germline, CDR1 is MDHEN and CDR2 is SYDVKM. The CDR3 loop spans 14 amino acids. CDR3 sequence: CASSLVTLTYGYTF. The DNA for the CDR3 is TGTGCCAGCAGTTTAGTCACTCTTACCTATGGCTACACCTTC.

The genes are TRBV6-5 and TRBJ1-5; TRBD1 matches at 8 bases. The V gene's germline CDR1 is MNHEY and CDR2 SVGAGI. The CDR3 has 12 amino acids. The V segment lost 8 bases and the J segment 9 bases; nucleotides outside the gene matches: 6. Here the CDR3 DNA reads TGTGCCAGCTTACAGGGGGATCTGCCCCAGCATTTT. It codes for CASLQGDLPQHF.

The rearrangement uses TRBV3-1 (or the pseudogene TRBV3-2) and TRBJ2-2; possibly TRBD1 for D (6 bases). The CDR3 is 17 residues long. Germline CDR1 and CDR2: LGHDT and YNNKEL (reference sequence). The V gene lost 4 bases and the J gene lost 8 bases, with 23 bases spanning the gap. CDR3 DNA: TGTGCCAGCAGCCCCTTTGGGGGCTACGGCCAAGTTGGGGAGCTGTTTTTT. It encodes CASSPFGGYGQVGELFF.

This chain uses TRBV30 with TRBJ1-5, with no clear D. V lost 0 bases and J 0 bases, leaving 9 bases between the germline ends. This CDR3 is 15 amino acids long. Germline-derived CDR1 and CDR2 are GTSNPN and SVGIG (reference sequence). CDR3 sequence reads: CAWSVGDYSNQPQHF. CDR3 in DNA: TGTGCCTGGAGTGTCGGGGATTATAGCAATCAGCCCCAGCATTTT.

The chain joins TRBV10-2 to TRBJ2-3; a possible D gene is TRBD2 (7 bases). Germline V gene data show CDR1 as WSHSY and CDR2 as SAAADI. V shed 0 bases and J shed 0 bases, with 10 bases lying between them. This CDR3 comprises 16 residues. This CDR3 reads CASSESAGASTDTQYF. The CDR3 nucleotides read TGCGCCAGCAGTGAGTCGGCGGGGGCCAGCACAGATACGCAGTATTTT.

This clone is a singleton in its sample. V and J are TRBV18 and TRBJ1-1; the D is unclear. CDR1 and CDR2 from the germline V gene are KGHSH and LQKENI. The V gene lost 4 bases and the J gene lost 0 bases, with 12 bases spanning the gap. The CDR3 loop spans 15 amino acids. Here the CDR3 DNA reads TGTGCCAGCTCACGAGGGAATGAATTGAACACTGAAGCTTTCTTT. Its protein is CASSRGNELNTEAFF.

This clone was counted once. The rearrangement uses TRBV7-8 and TRBJ1-2; D is perhaps TRBD1 (5 bases). From germline, CDR1 is SGHVS and CDR2 FQNEAQ. Trimming stripped 3 bases from V and 4 bases from J, with 9 bases between. CDR3 length: 13 residues. This CDR3 reads CASSFMDTYGYTF. CDR3 DNA sequence: TGTGCCAGCAGCTTCATGGACACCTATGGCTACACCTTC.

The V gene is TRBV28, the J gene TRBJ1-2; D not resolved. Germline V gene sequence: CDR1 MDHEN, CDR2 SYDVKM. CDR3 length equals 11 residues. V dropped 5 bases and J dropped 11 bases, with 12 bases sitting between them. The CDR3 protein is CASSLLRDYTF. The DNA for the CDR3 is TGTGCCAGCAGTCTCCTCCGGGATTACACCTTC.

This clone has just one count. The gene calls are TRBV3-1 (or the pseudogene TRBV3-2) and TRBJ2-7; TRBD1 matches 9 bases. Germline V gene sequence: CDR1 LGHDT, CDR2 YNNKEL (reference sequence). The CDR3 extends over 15 amino acids. Losses at the gene ends were 3 bases for V and 6 bases for J; bases not matched to a gene: 9. The chain's CDR3 is CASSQGGTGSAEQYF. The CDR3 DNA sequence: TGTGCCAGCAGCCAGGGGGGGACAGGGTCGGCCGAGCAGTACTTC.

The V call is TRBV19, the J call TRBJ1-1; D gene uncertain. Germline values: CDR1 LNHDA, CDR2 SQIVND (reference sequence). The CDR3 has 15 residues. V lost 3 bases, J lost 1 base, and 12 bases lay in between. The CDR3 sequence is CASSMARLPNTEAFF. CDR3 nucleotide sequence: TGTGCCAGTAGTATGGCCCGCCTCCCGAACACTGAAGCTTTCTTT.

J is TRBJ1-4 and V is TRBV2, with 7 bases that match TRBD1. From germline, CDR1 is SNHLY and CDR2 FYNNEI. Losses at the gene ends were 4 bases for V and 5 bases for J; bases not matched to a gene: 7. CDR3 length: 15 amino acids. CDR3 sequence: CASSAQTGSNEKLFF. The CDR3 DNA reads as TGTGCCAGCAGTGCCCAGACAGGGTCGAATGAAAAACTGTTTTTT.

This chain connects TRBV5-1 to TRBJ1-1; 7 bases map to TRBD1. Trimming took 4 bases from V and 10 from J; bases not matched to a gene: 10. Looked up from germline, CDR1 is SGHRS and CDR2 is YFSETQ. The CDR3 contains 13 residues. The CDR3 DNA sequence: TGCGCCAGCAGCCCTGACAGGGTGCGGGGAGCTTTCTTT. Residues: CASSPDRVRGAFF.

The chain couples TRBV5-1 to TRBJ1-1, with D perhaps matching TRBD1 (6 bases). V lost 3 bases and J 0 bases, leaving 15 bases between the germline ends. The CDR3 contains 16 residues. The germline V gene encodes CDR1 SGHRS and CDR2 YFSETQ. This CDR3 reads CASSSGRGLMNTEAFF. In DNA form, the CDR3 reads TGCGCCAGCAGCTCCGGCAGGGGATTGATGAACACTGAAGCTTTCTTT.

The gene calls are TRBV5-4 and TRBJ2-4; maybe TRBD2 (6 bases). Germline V gives CDR1 SGHNT, CDR2 YYREEE (reference sequence). CDR3 length: 14 residues. Trimming left V 2 bases short and J 5 bases short, with 11 bases between. The CDR3 region has the DNA TGTGCCAGCAGCTTAGCAGGAGGGGAAAACATTCAGTACTTC. This gives the protein CASSLAGGENIQYF.

The rearrangement uses TRBV7-8 and TRBJ1-2; TRBD1 aligns across 8 bases. The CDR3 spans 15 residues. The germline V gene has CDR1 SGHVS and CDR2 FQNEAQ. J gave up 4 bases and V 4 bases, and 8 bases lay outside the gene matches. CDR3 bases: TGTGCCAGCAGCTCCTATACAGGGGGTGGCTATGGCTACACCTTC. Its protein is CASSSYTGGGYGYTF.

The genes are TRBV6-5 and TRBJ2-5, with 13 bases aligning to TRBD2. The CDR3 contains 15 residues. Trimming removed 6 bases from V and 4 bases from J; junction bases left unmatched: 5. The V gene's germline CDR1 is MNHEY and CDR2 SVGAGI. In nucleotides, the CDR3 is TGTGCCAGCAGCCGCACTAGCGGGGGGGGAGAGACCCAGTACTTC. Its translation: CASSRTSGGGETQYF.

This chain connects TRBV7-7 to TRBJ1-5; 8 bases are a match to TRBD1. This CDR3 comprises 13 residues. Germline V gene sequence: CDR1 SSHAT, CDR2 FNYEAQ (reference sequence). Trimming at V came to 3 bases and at J to 5 bases, leaving 0 bases not matched to a gene. The CDR3 nucleotides are TGTGCCAGCAGCTTGGACAGGGATCAGCCCCAGCATTTT. Protein sequence: CASSLDRDQPQHF.

CDR3: CASSLETGPTEAFF. The CDR3 nucleotides read TGCGCCAGCAGCTTGGAGACAGGTCCTACTGAAGCTTTCTTT. The chain couples TRBV4-1 to TRBJ1-1; the D gene is possibly TRBD1 (6 bases). The CDR3 spans 14 residues. CDR1 is MGHRA and CDR2 is YSYEKL in the germline V gene. V gave up 5 bases and J gave up 5 bases, with 15 bases separating them.

V gene TRBV19 combines with J gene TRBJ1-4; 8 nucleotides match TRBD1. Germline-derived CDR1 and CDR2 are LNHDA and SQIVND (reference sequence). The J segment lost 5 bases and the V segment lost 2 bases, leaving 7 bases of the junction unmatched. This CDR3 has 16 amino acids. CDR3 sequence reads: CASSIRTGNTNEKLFF. CDR3 in DNA: TGTGCCAGTAGTATAAGGACAGGGAATACGAATGAAAAACTGTTTTTT.

The chain recombines TRBV30 with TRBJ1-1, with D maybe TRBD1 (5 bases). Germline values: CDR1 GTSNPN, CDR2 SVGIG (reference sequence). The length of the CDR3 is 12 residues. CDR3 sequence (DNA): TGTGCTACGCAGGGTGGTGGCACTGAAGCTTTCTTT. Translated: CATQGGGTEAFF.